This T cell receptor (beta chain) stems from a study of cytomegalovirus exposure and HLA in healthy donors. The PCR employed 60 Vbeta primers together with 13 Jbeta primers. Produced via immunoSEQ multiplex PCR; TCRdb's table is partial and in-frame only. This table holds approximately 73,000 clones, 63% found once. Study-wide findings and caveats: Several top significant clusters appeared, in a later analysis, to be linked to common viral pathogens.

The germline V gene has CDR1 SGHDT and CDR2 YYEEEE. Trimming took 2 bases from V and 5 from J; bases not matched to a gene: 2. This CDR3 contains 14 residues. The sample holds a few counts of this clone. The antigen is unknown. Sequencing was performed on PBMCs. V usage is TRBV5-6 and J usage is TRBJ2-3, with 10 bases identical to TRBD2. This sequence originates from a man aged 30 to 45 in good health and CMV-seropositive. In DNA, the CDR3 is TGTGCCAGCAGCTTAGCGGGGGGGCAAGATACGCAGTATTTT. Translated, it gives CASSLAGGQDTQYF.